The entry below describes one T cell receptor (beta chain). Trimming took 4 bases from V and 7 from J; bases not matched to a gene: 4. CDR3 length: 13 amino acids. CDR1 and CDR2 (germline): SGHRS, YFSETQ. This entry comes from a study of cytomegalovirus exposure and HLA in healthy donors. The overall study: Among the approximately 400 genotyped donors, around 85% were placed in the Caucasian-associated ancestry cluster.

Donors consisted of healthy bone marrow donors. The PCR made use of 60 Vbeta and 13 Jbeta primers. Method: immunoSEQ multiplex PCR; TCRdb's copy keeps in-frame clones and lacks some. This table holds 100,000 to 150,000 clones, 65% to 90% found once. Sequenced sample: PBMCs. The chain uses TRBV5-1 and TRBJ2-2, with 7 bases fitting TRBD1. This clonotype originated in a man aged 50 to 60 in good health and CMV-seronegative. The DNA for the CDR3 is TGCGCCAGCAGCCCGACAGGGATCGGGGAGCTGTTTTTT. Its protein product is CASSPTGIGELFF.